The source of this T cell receptor beta chain is a study of blood T cell repertoires in COVID-19. Across the whole study: Specimens from acute and convalescent COVID-19 originated in the United States, Italy and Spain. T cells, B-cell-depleted T cells, or PBMCs supplied cDNA or gDNA.

Deletions cut 3 bases from V and 3 bases from J, with 15 bases between. CDR1 and CDR2 (germline): MNHEY, SMNVEV (reference sequence). CDR3 length equals 15 residues. Assay: immunoSEQ multiplex PCR; the TCRdb copy retains only in-frame clones and omits some. Among 250,000 to 300,000 clones listed, approximately 91% were seen once. The V call is TRBV27, the J call TRBJ2-7; TRBD2 might be the D (5 bases). Sequencing was performed on peripheral blood. The receptor's source is a woman aged 40 to 50 who had recovered from COVID-19. CDR3 region: CASSFSASRGYEQYF. CDR3 bases: TGTGCCAGCAGTTTTTCGGCTAGCCGAGGCTACGAGCAGTACTTC.